The 22 T cell receptor beta chains below all came from one sample that was sequenced in a study of blood T cell repertoires in COVID-19. Profiling relied on immunoSEQ multiplex PCR, and the TCRdb table lists in-frame clones only, not all of them. This sample has about 190,000 clones; more than 60% occur once, and the top ten carry roughly 12%. Sequencing was performed on peripheral blood. Source of these receptors: a man in his fifties who had recovered from COVID-19.

The chain recombines TRBV28 with TRBJ2-3, with 12 bases lining up with TRBD2. CDR1 is MDHEN, CDR2 SYDVKM, per germline. The V and J ends lost 4 bases and 2 bases, in that order; junction bases with no gene match: 13. The CDR3 spans 19 residues. CDR3 nucleotide sequence: TGTGCCAGCAGTTACCATCTCTCGGGACTAGCGGGTTCCACAGATACGCAGTATTTT. This encodes CASSYHLSGLAGSTDTQYF.

This clone was recorded a few times. The chain links TRBV30 to TRBJ2-5, with 10 bases identical to TRBD2. This CDR3 has 15 residues. V dropped 4 bases and J dropped 2; count of bases not matched to a gene: 7. Germline lookup yields CDR1 GTSNPN and CDR2 SVGIG (reference sequence). The CDR3 protein is CAWTPWTSGQETQYF. CDR3 coding DNA: TGTGCCTGGACCCCTTGGACTAGCGGTCAAGAGACCCAGTACTTC.

The J gene is TRBJ2-1, the V gene TRBV6-5, with a tentative D call TRBD1 (5 bases). The V end lost 0 bases, the J end lost 6 bases, and 12 bases lay between the germline ends. CDR1 is MNHEY, CDR2 SVGAGI, per germline. The CDR3 loop spans 15 amino acids. The CDR3: CASSYSGLEINEQFF. The CDR3 DNA reads TGTGCCAGCAGTTACTCGGGGCTAGAAATCAATGAGCAGTTCTTC.

The chain uses TRBV5-1 and TRBJ2-5; TRBD2 matches 8 bases. There are 17 residues in the CDR3. The junction had 18 bases not matched to a gene; V was cut back by 4 bases and J by 7 bases. Germline V gives CDR1 SGHRS, CDR2 YFSETQ. The CDR3 here is CASSPYNRQDAGGTQYF. DNA of the CDR3: TGCGCCAGCAGCCCATACAACAGACAGGACGCGGGAGGGACCCAGTACTTC.

This sequence joins TRBV11-3 and TRBJ2-1; tentatively, D is TRBD1 (6 bases). The germline V gene has CDR1 SGHNT and CDR2 YENEEA. This CDR3 region has 12 residues. V lost 5 bases to trimming and J lost 8 bases, with 10 bases between them. CDR3 in amino acids: CASSVTGYEQFF. The CDR3 DNA is TGTGCCAGCAGCGTAACAGGGTATGAGCAGTTCTTC.

The chain carries TRBV2 and TRBJ1-1; D perhaps matches TRBD1 (5 bases). Per germline, CDR1 SNHLY and CDR2 FYNNEI. This CDR3 region has 14 residues. The V gene lost 1 base and the J gene lost 0 bases, with 6 bases spanning the gap. CDR3 DNA: TGTGCCAGCAGTGAAGGGGGCTTGAACACTGAAGCTTTCTTT. This encodes CASSEGGLNTEAFF. The full variable domain, rest sourced from reference TRBV2 and TRBJ1-1, is EPEVTQTPSHQVTQMGQEVILRCVPISNHLYFYWYRQILGQKVEFLVSFYNNEISEKSEIFDDQFSVERPDGSNFTLKIRSTKLEDSAMYFCASSEGGLNTEAFFGQGTRLTVV.

The rearrangement uses TRBV30 and TRBJ2-7, with a weak D call TRBD2 (6 bases). Germline V gene sequence: CDR1 GTSNPN, CDR2 SVGIG (reference sequence). This CDR3 is built from 13 residues. V gave up 2 bases and J gave up 6 bases, with 14 bases separating them. This CDR3 reads CAWSFGGHSEQYF. The DNA for the CDR3 is TGTGCCTGGAGTTTCGGAGGGCATAGCGAGCAGTACTTC.

The V gene is TRBV18, the J gene TRBJ1-2; 7 bases map to TRBD1. Germline values: CDR1 KGHSH, CDR2 LQKENI. CDR3 length equals 15 residues. With V trimmed by 6 bases and J by 5 bases, 12 bases remained unmatched. The CDR3 protein is CASSPTQGMGYGYTF. CDR3 coding DNA: TGTGCCAGCTCGCCAACACAGGGGATGGGATATGGCTACACCTTC. The full variable domain, its missing parts supplied by reference TRBV18 and TRBJ1-2, is NAGVMQNPRHLVRRRGQEARLRCSPMKGHSHVYWYRQLPEEGLKFMVYLQKENIIDESGMPKERFSAEFPKEGPSILRIQQVVRGDSAAYFCASSPTQGMGYGYTFGSGTRLTVV.

The chain joins TRBV24-1 to TRBJ2-2, with a weak D call TRBD2 (8 bases). Germline values: CDR1 KGHDR, CDR2 SFDVKD. Trimming took off 4 bases at V and 3 bases at J, with 23 bases between the two ends. CDR3 size: 19 residues. The CDR3 sequence is CATSEPRQGLAGHTGELFF. The CDR3 DNA follows: TGTGCCACCAGTGAGCCCAGACAGGGCTTAGCGGGACACACCGGGGAGCTGTTTTTT.

This clone was seen just once. The chain links TRBV27 to TRBJ1-4; D not certain. The CDR3 contains 11 residues. Germline values: CDR1 MNHEY, CDR2 SMNVEV (reference sequence). V was trimmed by 5 bases and J by 5 bases, leaving 3 bases between them. Here the CDR3 DNA reads TGTGCCAGCAGTCAAAATGAAAAACTGTTTTTT. It codes for CASSQNEKLFF.

The chain carries TRBV5-1 and TRBJ2-1; 13 positions match TRBD2. The J segment lost 4 bases and the V segment lost 3 bases, leaving 4 bases of the junction unmatched. The germline gives CDR1 SGHRS, CDR2 YFSETQ. The CDR3 loop spans 16 amino acids. CDR3 DNA sequence: TGCGCCAGCAGCTGGGGACTAGCGGGATGGTACAATGAGCAGTTCTTC. This translates into CASSWGLAGWYNEQFF.

This clone has just a few counts. This chain links TRBV11-1 with TRBJ2-1; 9 nucleotides agree with TRBD1. The CDR3 consists of 16 residues. Trimming at V came to 1 base and at J to 5 bases, leaving 6 bases not matched to a gene. Germline assignment: CDR1 SGHAT and CDR2 FQDESV (reference sequence). Here the CDR3 DNA reads TGTGCCAGCAGCTTAGTTCGAGGGACAGGGCACAATGAGCAGTTCTTC. Translation gives CASSLVRGTGHNEQFF.

The V and J genes are TRBV7-3 and TRBJ2-1, with D unclear. Germline V gene data show CDR1 as SGHTA and CDR2 as FQGTGA. CDR3 length equals 14 residues. Trimming cost V 2 bases and J 8 bases, with 13 bases left between them. CDR3 coding DNA: TGTGCCAGCAGCTTACTCTCTAGTTCCGATGAGCAGTTCTTC. As protein: CASSLLSSSDEQFF.

This clone was seen a handful of times. V is TRBV28 and J is TRBJ1-4; D may be TRBD1 (5 bases). Germline lookup yields CDR1 MDHEN and CDR2 SYDVKM. This CDR3 has 15 amino acids. Trimming left V 5 bases short and J 4 bases short, with 14 bases between. CDR3: CASSPSSGDNEKLFF. In DNA form, the CDR3 reads TGTGCCAGCAGTCCCTCCTCGGGGGATAATGAAAAACTGTTTTTT.

V usage is TRBV28 and J usage is TRBJ1-1; perhaps TRBD1 as D (6 bases). V dropped 6 bases and J dropped 6 bases, with 14 bases sitting between them. The CDR3 runs to 13 residues. Germline lookup yields CDR1 MDHEN and CDR2 SYDVKM. CDR3 loop: CASSLQGFAEAFF. CDR3 bases: TGTGCCAGCAGCCTTCAGGGGTTCGCTGAAGCTTTCTTT.

The chain is built from TRBV29-1 and TRBJ1-1, with D possibly TRBD1 on 5 matching bases. The V gene lost 4 bases and the J gene lost 7 bases, with 19 bases spanning the gap. The CDR3 consists of 14 residues. Germline V CDR1 and CDR2: SQVTM, ANQGSEA. The CDR3 is CSVGYLGEDGEAFF. In nucleotides, the CDR3 is TGCAGCGTTGGATATTTGGGGGAGGATGGTGAAGCTTTCTTT. Looking up the rest from reference TRBV29-1 and TRBJ1-1 gives the full variable domain: SAVISQKPSRDICQRGTSLTIQCQVDSQVTMMFWYRQQPGQSLTLIATANQGSEATYESGFVIDKFPISRPNLTFSTLTVSNMSPEDSSIYLCSVGYLGEDGEAFFGQGTRLTVV.

This chain joins TRBV29-1 and TRBJ2-1; 10 bases fit TRBD1. The CDR3 spans 13 residues. Germline V CDR1 and CDR2: SQVTM, ANQGSEA. Trimming cost V 4 bases and J 5 bases; bases outside gene matches: 2. This CDR3 reads CSVVGTGDNEQFF. In nucleotides, the CDR3 is TGCAGCGTTGTGGGGACAGGGGACAATGAGCAGTTCTTC.

The J gene is TRBJ1-1, the V gene TRBV24-1; D is ambiguous. Germline loops: CDR1 KGHDR, CDR2 SFDVKD. This CDR3 region has 13 residues. With 8 bases removed from V and 4 bases from J, the gap between germline ends came to 13 bases. CDR3 amino acids: CATTRAAGTEAFF. In DNA form, the CDR3 reads TGTGCCACCACTCGGGCCGCGGGCACTGAAGCTTTCTTT.

This chain joins TRBV7-3 and TRBJ2-5, with D possibly matching TRBD1 (6 bases). The CDR3 is made up of 15 amino acids. In germline, CDR1 is SGHTA, CDR2 FQGTGA. Trimming pared 2 bases from V and 1 base from J, leaving 11 bases between. This CDR3 is CASSLGGGPQETQYF. The CDR3 nucleotides read TGTGCCAGCAGCTTAGGGGGCGGGCCCCAAGAGACCCAGTACTTC.

The chain combines TRBV10-2 with TRBJ1-4; maybe TRBD1 (5 bases). In germline, CDR1 is WSHSY, CDR2 SAAADI. The CDR3 has 12 residues. Trimming removed 3 bases at V and 6 bases at J, with 5 bases between. The CDR3 DNA follows: TGCGCCAGCAGTGACAGGGATGAAAAACTGTTTTTT. It codes for CASSDRDEKLFF.

This chain uses TRBV7-2 with TRBJ2-1; unclear D gene. This CDR3 has 12 residues. Germline values: CDR1 SGHTA, CDR2 FQGNSA. The V gene lost 5 bases and the J gene lost 3 bases, with 5 bases spanning the gap. Here the CDR3 DNA reads TGTGCCAGCAGCCCTCTCTACAATGAGCAGTTCTTC. Amino acids: CASSPLYNEQFF.

The chain recombines TRBV19 with TRBJ2-2, with TRBD2 matching over 14 bases. The CDR3 runs to 17 residues. CDR1 is LNHDA and CDR2 is SQIVND in the germline V gene (reference sequence). V dropped 4 bases and J dropped 7; count of bases not matched to a gene: 8. CDR3: CASSTPGLAGVNGELFF. The CDR3 DNA reads as TGTGCCAGTAGTACCCCGGGACTAGCGGGAGTGAACGGGGAGCTGTTTTTT.